The sample holds a few counts of the clone carrying this T cell receptor (beta chain). Its matching antigen is unknown. TCRdb re-called the RT-PCR reads through MiXCR, storing one row per CDR3 protein. The sample gives about 530,000 distinct CDR3 sequences, over 10% of which show up once; 13% is in the top ten. V gave up 7 bases and J gave up 2 bases; unmatched junction bases: 6. CDR3 size: 15 residues. The data stem from a study of response to subunit inactivated influenza vaccine. Study observations and caveats: Authors suggested that a seasonal influenza vaccination recruits few new T cells each time.

This chain links TRBV12-3 or TRBV12-4 with TRBJ2-3; 10 positions agree with TRBD2. The starting material was PBMCs from blood, obtained 45 days after vaccination. This receptor was obtained from a man in his fifties who received an inactivated influenza vaccine. CDR3 DNA sequence: TGTGCCAGCACCCGCCTAGCGGGGGACACAGATACGCAGTATTTT. This encodes CASTRLAGDTDTQYF.